These 30 T cell receptor beta chains came from one sample sequenced in a study of shared clonotypes between healthy human individuals. Naive-designated CD8 cells lacked CD45RO, were positively enriched for CCR7, and omitted terminally differentiated effector memory CD45RA+ cells. Profiling relied on immunoSEQ multiplex PCR, and the TCRdb table lists in-frame clones only, not all of them. The data contain some 2.1 million clones, about 94% of them singletons. The material sequenced was naive CD8+ T cells sorted from blood. All receptors come from a man aged 18 to 30 in good health.

This chain joins TRBV11-2 and TRBJ2-3; 11 bases are a match to TRBD2. The CDR3 extends over 17 amino acids. Germline V gene lookup returns CDR1 SGHAT and CDR2 FQNNGV. Trimming took 2 bases from V and 4 from J; bases not matched to a gene: 8. The CDR3 DNA is TGTGCCAGCAGCTTACTAGCGGGGGGAACGGGGGCAGATACGCAGTATTTT. It specifies CASSLLAGGTGADTQYF.

The chain couples TRBV4-3 to TRBJ2-7, with D possibly being TRBD2 (5 bases). This CDR3 comprises 13 residues. Deletions cut 4 bases from V and 6 bases from J, with 13 bases between. Looked up from germline, CDR1 is LGHNA and CDR2 is YSLEER. CDR3 DNA sequence: TGCGCCAGCAGCCCCTACATAGCGCGCGAGCAGTACTTC. This encodes CASSPYIAREQYF.

The gene calls are TRBV15 and TRBJ2-7, with 8 bases lining up with TRBD2. Germline-derived CDR1 and CDR2 are LNHNV and YYDKDF (reference sequence). CDR3 length equals 13 residues. Trimming at V came to 5 bases and at J to 5 bases, leaving 5 bases not matched to a gene. The CDR3 region has the DNA TGTGCCACCAGCCCCGGGGGGGCCCACGAGCAGTACTTC. Translated: CATSPGGAHEQYF.

This chain uses TRBV6-1 with TRBJ1-1; no clear D. This CDR3 has 13 residues. The germline gives CDR1 MNHNS, CDR2 SASEGT. The V and J ends lost 1 base and 8 bases respectively, with 11 bases between them. The DNA for the CDR3 is TGTGCCAGCAGTGAAGAAAGCGTGGGAGAAGCTTTCTTT. It yields the protein CASSEESVGEAFF.

A single count supports this clone. The rearrangement uses TRBV5-4 and TRBJ2-2; possibly TRBD1 or TRBD2 for D (5 bases each). Germline loops: CDR1 SGHNT, CDR2 YYREEE (reference sequence). V gave up 4 bases and J gave up 4 bases, with 17 bases separating them. The CDR3 is 16 residues long. The CDR3 spells CASSPPRGQGTGELFF. The CDR3 DNA follows: TGTGCCAGCAGCCCCCCGAGAGGGCAGGGCACCGGGGAGCTGTTTTTT.

The V call is TRBV19, the J call TRBJ1-1; 10 bases fit TRBD1. V lost 10 bases to trimming and J lost 5 bases; unmatched junction nucleotides: 10. The CDR3 consists of 14 residues. Germline V gene data show CDR1 as LNHDA and CDR2 as SQIVND (reference sequence). The CDR3 DNA reads TGTGCCACCAGGGACAGGGGCTTCCTAACTGAAGCTTTCTTT. Its protein product is CATRDRGFLTEAFF. Full variable domain (remainder filled in from reference TRBV19 and TRBJ1-1): DGGITQSPKYLFRKEGQNVTLSCEQNLNHDAMYWYRQDPGQGLRLIYYSQIVNDFQKGDIAEGYSVSREKKESFPLTVTSAQKNPTAFYLCATRDRGFLTEAFFGQGTRLTVV.

The chain employs TRBV6-5 and TRBJ2-2; D uncertain. CDR3 size: 13 residues. Trimming cost V 4 bases and J 4 bases, with 7 bases left between them. Germline V gene data show CDR1 as MNHEY and CDR2 as SVGAGI. CDR3 amino acids: CASSLHGTGELFF. CDR3 bases: TGTGCCAGCAGTTTGCATGGCACCGGGGAGCTGTTTTTT.

This chain links TRBV28 with TRBJ2-7; D not resolved. CDR1 and CDR2 (germline): MDHEN, SYDVKM. V was pared by 3 bases and J by 7 bases, with 7 bases between. The CDR3 runs 11 residues. The CDR3 here is CASSFYPEQYF. The CDR3 DNA is TGTGCCAGCAGTTTTTACCCTGAGCAGTACTTC.

The chain recombines TRBV4-1 with TRBJ2-5; the D gene is possibly TRBD1 (6 bases). Germline V CDR1 and CDR2: MGHRA, YSYEKL. Between the trimmed V and J ends, which lost 0 bases and 2 bases, there was a span of 10 bases. The CDR3 contains 15 residues. The CDR3 nucleotides are TGCGCCAGCAGCCAAGATCGGACAGTACAAGAGACCCAGTACTTC. Amino acids: CASSQDRTVQETQYF.

V gene TRBV7-9 combines with J gene TRBJ2-7; D remains ambiguous. Germline CDR1 reads SEHNR; CDR2 reads FQNEAQ (reference sequence). There are 13 residues in the CDR3. V lost 5 bases to trimming and J lost 2 bases, with 10 bases between them. The CDR3 reads CASSPPITYEQYF. The CDR3 nucleotides are TGTGCCAGCAGCCCCCCAATTACCTACGAGCAGTACTTC.

The CDR3 coding sequence is TGCGCCAGCAGCCAAGATCGGGACGGGAGGTACGAGCAGTACTTC. Protein product: CASSQDRDGRYEQYF. The chain combines TRBV4-3 with TRBJ2-7; 7 nucleotides agree with TRBD2. The CDR3 is 15 amino acids. In germline, CDR1 is LGHNA, CDR2 YSLEER. With V trimmed by 0 bases and J by 4 bases, 6 bases remained unmatched.

A single count supports this clone. The chain uses TRBV10-2 and TRBJ2-1; TRBD2 aligns across 8 bases. This CDR3 has 14 amino acids. V shed 4 bases and J 3 bases; nucleotides not matched to a gene: 2. Germline V gene sequence: CDR1 WSHSY, CDR2 SAAADI. This chain's CDR3 is CASSGSGVYNEQFF. The DNA of the CDR3 is TGCGCCAGCAGTGGTAGCGGGGTCTACAATGAGCAGTTCTTC.

This sequence joins TRBV6-6 and TRBJ1-2; no clear D. Germline V gene sequence: CDR1 MNHNY, CDR2 SVGAGI (reference sequence). The CDR3 runs 14 residues. Trimming shortened V by 0 bases and J by 4 bases, and 9 bases separated the two germline ends. The CDR3 nucleotides read TGTGCCAGCAGTTACTCCGAGGATGCCTATGGCTACACCTTC. Translated: CASSYSEDAYGYTF.

The genes are TRBV10-2 and TRBJ2-6; 7 bases align to TRBD1. From germline, CDR1 is WSHSY and CDR2 SAAADI. CDR3 size: 17 residues. The J segment lost 0 bases and the V segment lost 4 bases, leaving 6 bases of the junction unmatched. The CDR3 protein is CASSAGQFYSGANVLTF. The DNA of the CDR3 is TGCGCCAGCAGTGCGGGACAGTTTTACTCTGGGGCCAACGTCCTGACTTTC.

The chain carries TRBV18 and TRBJ2-4, with a possible D match to TRBD2 (5 bases). V was trimmed by 0 bases and J by 3 bases, leaving 12 bases between them. The CDR3 is 16 amino acids. Germline lookup yields CDR1 KGHSH and CDR2 LQKENI. CDR3 DNA sequence: TGTGCCAGCTCACCACCGCTAATCGGGAACAAAAACATTCAGTACTTC. This translates into CASSPPLIGNKNIQYF.

This chain joins TRBV2 and TRBJ2-1; D is unclear. The CDR3 sequence is 14 residues long. V was pared by 2 bases and J by 5 bases, with 10 bases between. Germline V gives CDR1 SNHLY, CDR2 FYNNEI. Written as DNA, the CDR3 is TGTGCCAGCAGTGAATCCTTAGGGCACAATGAGCAGTTCTTC. Its translation: CASSESLGHNEQFF.

This sequence joins TRBV4-1 and TRBJ1-5; the D gene is possibly TRBD1 (5 bases). The V and J ends lost 4 bases and 0 bases respectively, with 7 bases between them. The CDR3 consists of 14 residues. Germline assignment: CDR1 MGHRA and CDR2 YSYEKL. The CDR3 protein is CASSLRDSNQPQHF. CDR3 nucleotides: TGCGCCAGCAGCCTCAGGGATAGCAATCAGCCCCAGCATTTT.

The V and J genes are TRBV6-1 and TRBJ2-7, with unresolved D. The CDR3 extends over 15 amino acids. Germline CDR1 reads MNHNS; CDR2 reads SASEGT. Between the trimmed V and J ends, which lost 2 bases and 0 bases, there was a span of 11 bases. The CDR3: CASSESISGSYEQYF. For the CDR3, the DNA is TGTGCCAGCAGTGAATCGATTAGTGGCTCCTACGAGCAGTACTTC.

This clone was picked up one time. V and J are TRBV10-1 and TRBJ1-5; 7 bases match TRBD1. This CDR3 is built from 16 residues. The trim removed 6 bases at V and 5 bases at J, leaving 13 bases unmatched. Germline values: CDR1 WNHNN, CDR2 SYGVQD (reference sequence). CDR3 protein: CASSTLFRGSDQPQHF. CDR3 in DNA: TGCGCCAGCAGCACCCTGTTCAGGGGGAGCGATCAGCCCCAGCATTTT.

The chain has TRBV13 and TRBJ1-1, with D perhaps TRBD1 (5 bases). Per germline, CDR1 PRHDT and CDR2 FYEKMQ (reference sequence). There are 16 residues in the CDR3. V was shortened by 5 bases and J by 2 bases, with 18 bases between the two germline ends. CDR3 amino acids: CASSTRDLGVNTEAFF. The CDR3 nucleotides read TGTGCCAGCAGCACCCGGGACCTAGGGGTCAACACTGAAGCTTTCTTT. Full variable domain (rest looked up from reference TRBV13 and TRBJ1-1): AAGVIQSPRHLIKEKRETATLKCYPIPRHDTVYWYQQGPGQDPQFLISFYEKMQSDKGSIPDRFSAQQFSDYHSELNMSSLELGDSALYFCASSTRDLGVNTEAFFGQGTRLTVV.

V usage is TRBV6-1 and J usage is TRBJ2-3; 7 nucleotides match TRBD1. This CDR3 has 15 residues. Trimming at V came to 2 bases and at J to 5 bases, leaving 7 bases not matched to a gene. The germline V gene has CDR1 MNHNS and CDR2 SASEGT. Here the CDR3 reads CASSELKGGLDTQYF. CDR3 nucleotides: TGTGCCAGCAGTGAATTGAAAGGGGGCCTAGATACGCAGTATTTT.

The genes are TRBV10-2 and TRBJ2-1, with 7 bases lining up with TRBD1. The germline V gene has CDR1 WSHSY and CDR2 SAAADI. The CDR3 is 12 residues long. V lost 9 bases, J lost 4 bases, and 3 bases stayed unmatched. The CDR3 reads CASSQGYNEQFF. In DNA, the CDR3 is TGCGCCAGTTCACAGGGGTACAATGAGCAGTTCTTC.

The V call is TRBV9, the J call TRBJ2-3; 12 nucleotides align to TRBD2. CDR3 length: 17 amino acids. Germline V lookup: CDR1 SGDLS, CDR2 YYNGEE. V dropped 0 bases and J dropped 2; count of bases not matched to a gene: 4. CDR3 residues: CASSVGSSGGDTDTQYF. The CDR3 DNA reads TGTGCCAGCAGCGTAGGGTCTAGCGGGGGGGACACAGATACGCAGTATTTT. Looking up the rest from reference TRBV9 and TRBJ2-3 gives the full variable domain: DSGVTQTPKHLITATGQRVTLRCSPRSGDLSVYWYQQSLDQGLQFLIQYYNGEERAKGNILERFSAQQFPDLHSELNLSSLELGDSALYFCASSVGSSGGDTDTQYFGPGTRLTVL.

This sequence joins TRBV28 and TRBJ1-6, with D perhaps matching TRBD1 (5 bases). Germline V lookup: CDR1 MDHEN, CDR2 SYDVKM. Trimming pared 2 bases from V and 8 bases from J, leaving 10 bases between. The CDR3 contains 14 residues. CDR3 DNA sequence: TGTGCCAGCAGTTTACGGGGGGGGGATTCACCCCTCCACTTT. Translating it yields CASSLRGGDSPLHF.

The V gene is TRBV10-1, the J gene TRBJ2-3; D remains ambiguous. There are 12 residues in the CDR3. V was pared by 6 bases and J by 3 bases, with 7 bases between. Germline-derived CDR1 and CDR2 are WNHNN and SYGVQD (reference sequence). In nucleotides, the CDR3 is TGCGCCAGCAGGGTGACGACAGATACGCAGTATTTT. Protein: CASRVTTDTQYF.

As regards this clone: This sample also contains other DNA sequences that code for the same CDR3. The chain has TRBV4-1 and TRBJ1-1; the D is unclear. Trimming cost V 3 bases and J 0 bases, with 8 bases left between them. Germline-derived CDR1 and CDR2 are MGHRA and YSYEKL. CDR3 length: 14 residues. CDR3 residues: CASSQGPLNTEAFF. The CDR3 nucleotides are TGCGCCAGCAGCCAGGGTCCCTTGAACACTGAAGCTTTCTTT.

The genes are TRBV19 and TRBJ2-1; 14 bases map to TRBD2. This CDR3 has 15 residues. Germline V gene data show CDR1 as LNHDA and CDR2 as SQIVND (reference sequence). The V gene end was trimmed by 3 bases and the J gene end by 10 bases; junction bases not matched to a gene: 5. CDR3 bases: TGTGCCAGTAGTATGACTAGCGGGGGGGCATCGGAGCAGTTCTTC. It encodes CASSMTSGGASEQFF.

This chain links TRBV6-5 with TRBJ2-1; D is undetermined. Between the trimmed V and J ends, which lost 6 bases and 0 bases, there was a span of 9 bases. Germline-derived CDR1 and CDR2 are MNHEY and SVGAGI. This CDR3 contains 14 residues. For the CDR3, the DNA is TGTGCCAGCAGACTGGGGAACTCCTACAATGAGCAGTTCTTC. Its protein is CASRLGNSYNEQFF.

V is TRBV28 and J is TRBJ2-7, with 7 bases matching TRBD2. Germline V gene lookup returns CDR1 MDHEN and CDR2 SYDVKM. This CDR3 has 14 amino acids. The junction had 8 bases not matched to a gene; V was cut back by 7 bases and J by 2 bases. The CDR3 region has the DNA TGTGCCAGCACCCTGGGGGGGTCAACCTACGAGCAGTACTTC. It codes for CASTLGGSTYEQYF.

This clone has just one count. At the DNA level, this CDR3 is encoded by other sequences in the same sample as well. V and J are TRBV4-1 and TRBJ2-2; no clear D gene. CDR3 length: 14 amino acids. In germline, CDR1 is MGHRA, CDR2 YSYEKL. Trimming pared 1 base from V and 2 bases from J, leaving 5 bases between. CDR3 sequence reads: CASSQVRNTGELFF. The CDR3 nucleotides are TGCGCCAGCAGCCAAGTCCGAAACACCGGGGAGCTGTTTTTT.